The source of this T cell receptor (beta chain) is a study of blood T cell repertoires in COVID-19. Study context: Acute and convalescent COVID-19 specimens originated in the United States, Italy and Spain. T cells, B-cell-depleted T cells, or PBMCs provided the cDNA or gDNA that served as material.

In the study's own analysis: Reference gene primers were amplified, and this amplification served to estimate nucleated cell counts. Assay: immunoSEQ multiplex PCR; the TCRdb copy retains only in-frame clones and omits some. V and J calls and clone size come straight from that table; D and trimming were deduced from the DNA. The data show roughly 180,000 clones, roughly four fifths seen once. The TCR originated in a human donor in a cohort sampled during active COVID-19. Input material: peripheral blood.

The DNA for the CDR3 is TGTGCCAGCCAAGGGGAGACAGGCGCGTCTGGCTACACCTTC. Protein: CASQGETGASGYTF. The V and J genes are TRBV2 and TRBJ1-2; TRBD1 is a possible D gene (6 bases). V lost 8 bases to trimming and J lost 7 bases, with 20 bases between them. The CDR3 totals 14 residues. Germline CDR1 SNHLY, CDR2 FYNNEI.